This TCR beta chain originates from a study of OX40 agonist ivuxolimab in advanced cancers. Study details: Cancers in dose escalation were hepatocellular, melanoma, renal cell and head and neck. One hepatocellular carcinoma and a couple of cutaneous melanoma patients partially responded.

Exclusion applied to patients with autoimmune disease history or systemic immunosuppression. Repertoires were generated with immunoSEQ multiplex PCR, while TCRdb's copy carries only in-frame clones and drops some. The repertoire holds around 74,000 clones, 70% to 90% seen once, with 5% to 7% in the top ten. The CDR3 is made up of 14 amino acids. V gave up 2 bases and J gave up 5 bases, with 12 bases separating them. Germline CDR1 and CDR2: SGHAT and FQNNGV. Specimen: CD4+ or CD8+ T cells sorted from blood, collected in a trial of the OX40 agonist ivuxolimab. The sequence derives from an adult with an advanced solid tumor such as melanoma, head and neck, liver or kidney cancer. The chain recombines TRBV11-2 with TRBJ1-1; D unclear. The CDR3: CASSLIVQGTEAFF. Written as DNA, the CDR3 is TGTGCCAGCAGCTTAATAGTACAAGGGACTGAAGCTTTCTTT.